The 2 T cell receptor beta chains in this list originate from one sample, sequenced in a study of T cell repertoires in ileal Crohn's disease. Produced via immunoSEQ multiplex PCR; TCRdb's table is partial and in-frame only. The sample consists of roughly 15,000 clones, 80% to 85% of them appearing once. The specimen sequenced was ileal tissue. The receptors derive from an adult with Crohn's disease.

The chain links TRBV5-1 to TRBJ2-3; 11 bases match TRBD2. Germline values: CDR1 SGHRS, CDR2 YFSETQ. This CDR3 region has 15 residues. V was pared by 5 bases and J by 6 bases, with 8 bases of the junction left unmatched. CDR3 residues: CASRALAGGSDTQYF. In nucleotides, the CDR3 is TGCGCCAGCAGAGCGCTAGCGGGAGGCTCGGATACGCAGTATTTT.

The chain is built from TRBV6-1 and TRBJ2-7, with a tentative D call TRBD2 (5 bases). The germline CDR1 and CDR2 sequences are MNHNS and SASEGT. CDR3 length: 14 residues. Trimming shortened V by 5 bases and J by 1 base, and 12 bases separated the two germline ends. The CDR3 sequence is CASSSGFVSYEQYF. The CDR3 nucleotides are TGTGCCAGCAGTTCGGGGTTCGTTTCCTACGAGCAGTACTTC.